These 22 T cell receptor beta chains share one sample of origin, sequenced in a study of T cell therapy after organ transplantation. Indicated time point: 20-29 weeks after completion of therapy. No antigen has been identified for these receptors. Sequenced by immunoSEQ multiplex PCR; TCRdb stores in-frame clones only, minus some. The table lists about 18,000 clones, roughly 87% of them singletons. The sequencing used CD8+ T cells from blood, collected after autologous CMV-specific T cell therapy. Receptors were obtained from a human patient who had received a solid organ transplant and had CMV disease. The T cells may come from the graft donor.

This rearrangement joins TRBV13 to TRBJ1-1; D not certain. Germline assignment: CDR1 PRHDT and CDR2 FYEKMQ (reference sequence). CDR3 length: 13 amino acids. Between the trimmed V and J ends, which lost 1 base and 1 base, there was a span of 4 bases. The CDR3 sequence is CASSLVGNTEAFF. The CDR3 DNA is TGTGCCAGCAGCTTAGTCGGGAACACTGAAGCTTTCTTT.

CDR3 nucleotides: TGTGCCAGCAGCTTGAGGCAGGGGGCTGCGATCTATGGCTACACCTTC. It specifies CASSLRQGAAIYGYTF. V and J are TRBV5-7 and TRBJ1-2; TRBD1 agrees at 8 bases. TRBV5-7 is an open reading frame, and its role is uncertain. This CDR3 contains 16 residues. V lost 1 base to trimming and J lost 4 bases; unmatched junction nucleotides: 9.

The rearrangement uses TRBV27 and TRBJ2-1; 8 bases are shared with TRBD2. Germline assignment: CDR1 MNHEY and CDR2 SMNVEV (reference sequence). The CDR3 loop spans 15 amino acids. Trimming took 4 bases from V and 4 from J; bases not matched to a gene: 6. CDR3 coding DNA: TGTGCCAGCAGTTCAGGACTAGCCCCTTACAATGAGCAGTTCTTC. It codes for CASSSGLAPYNEQFF.

The chain couples TRBV7-9 to TRBJ2-2; possible D gene TRBD2, 6 bases. The CDR3 runs 15 residues. CDR1 is SEHNR and CDR2 is FQNEAQ in the germline V gene (reference sequence). V lost 2 bases, J lost 5 bases, and 12 bases lay in between. The CDR3 sequence is CASSLNAGLTGELFF. The CDR3, as DNA: TGTGCCAGCAGCTTAAATGCGGGGTTAACCGGGGAGCTGTTTTTT. Using reference TRBV7-9 and TRBJ2-2 for the parts outside the CDR3, the full variable domain is DTGVSQNPRHKITKRGQNVTFRCDPISEHNRLYWYRQTLGQGPEFLTYFQNEAQLEKSRLLSDRFSAERPKGSFSTLEIQRTEQGDSAMYLCASSLNAGLTGELFFGEGSRLTVL.

This chain connects TRBV11-2 to TRBJ1-1; no firm D call. CDR1 SGHAT and CDR2 FQNNGV come from the germline V gene. V was trimmed by 0 bases and J by 1 base, leaving 15 bases between them. The CDR3 is 17 residues long. The chain's CDR3 is CASSLDDPGRGNTEAFF. In DNA, the CDR3 is TGTGCCAGCAGCTTAGACGACCCGGGGAGAGGGAACACTGAAGCTTTCTTT.

The chain recombines TRBV7-6 with TRBJ2-1; 12 nucleotides line up with TRBD2. Trimming cost V 1 base and J 1 base; bases outside gene matches: 8. CDR1 SGHVS and CDR2 FNYEAQ come from the germline V gene. The CDR3 runs 19 residues. The CDR3: CASSLGSSGGAFSYNEQFF. In DNA, the CDR3 is TGTGCCAGCAGCTTAGGGTCTAGCGGGGGGGCCTTTTCCTACAATGAGCAGTTCTTC. The full variable domain, rest sourced from reference TRBV7-6 and TRBJ2-1, is GAGVSQSPRYKVTKRGQDVALRCDPISGHVSLYWYRQALGQGPEFLTYFNYEAQQDKSGLPNDRFSAERPEGSISTLTIQRTEQRDSAMYRCASSLGSSGGAFSYNEQFFGPGTRLTVL.

J is TRBJ2-1 and V is TRBV4-1; 8 bases are shared with TRBD2. Germline assignment: CDR1 MGHRA and CDR2 YSYEKL. With V trimmed by 0 bases and J by 7 bases, 2 bases remained unmatched. The CDR3 runs to 14 residues. This CDR3 reads CASSQEPSGNEQFF. The DNA of the CDR3 is TGCGCCAGCAGCCAAGAGCCTAGCGGGAATGAGCAGTTCTTC.

CDR3 in DNA: TGTGCCAGCGGGCTGGGCGATGGCTACACCTTC. It specifies CASGLGDGYTF. The rearrangement uses TRBV6-5 and TRBJ1-2; no definite D call. The germline gives CDR1 MNHEY, CDR2 SVGAGI. The CDR3 spans 11 residues. V lost 8 bases, J lost 6 bases, and 10 bases lay in between.

The rearrangement joins TRBV9 to TRBJ2-3, with 10 bases lining up with TRBD2. The germline V gene has CDR1 SGDLS and CDR2 YYNGEE. This CDR3 region has 16 residues. Losses at the gene ends were 0 bases for V and 6 bases for J; bases not matched to a gene: 7. The CDR3 sequence: CASSVEASGSWDTQYF. In DNA, the CDR3 is TGTGCCAGCAGCGTAGAGGCTAGCGGGAGCTGGGATACGCAGTATTTT.

This clone was recorded a few times. The chain is built from TRBV4-1 and TRBJ1-1; D remains ambiguous. The V end was cut by 1 base, the J end by 4 bases, with 13 bases between. The CDR3 is 15 residues long. Germline CDR1 reads MGHRA; CDR2 reads YSYEKL. The CDR3 protein is CASSQVAVAVTEAFF. As DNA, the CDR3 is TGCGCCAGCAGCCAAGTGGCGGTAGCGGTCACTGAAGCTTTCTTT.

This clone was detected once. In DNA form, the CDR3 reads TGTGCCAGTAGTATTTGGACTAGCGGCGAGCAGTACTTC. Translation gives CASSIWTSGEQYF. The chain combines TRBV19 with TRBJ2-7; 10 bases agree with TRBD2. This CDR3 contains 13 residues. Trimming removed 3 bases from V and 6 bases from J; junction bases left unmatched: 2. Germline V gene sequence: CDR1 LNHDA, CDR2 SQIVND (reference sequence).

The chain has TRBV5-1 and TRBJ2-3; TRBD2 agrees at 8 bases. This CDR3 region has 15 residues. J gave up 5 bases and V 4 bases, and 9 bases lay outside the gene matches. CDR1 SGHRS and CDR2 YFSETQ come from the germline V gene. The CDR3 is CASSPRTSSLDTQYF. For the CDR3, the DNA is TGCGCCAGCAGCCCTCGGACTAGCTCCCTAGATACGCAGTATTTT.

The chain carries TRBV2 and TRBJ2-3, with D perhaps matching TRBD2 (7 bases). Trimming stripped 10 bases from V and 2 bases from J, with 19 bases between. Germline CDR1 and CDR2: SNHLY and FYNNEI. The CDR3 length is 15 residues. CDR3 loop: CATLERDKYTDTQYF. In nucleotides, the CDR3 is TGTGCCACCTTAGAGCGGGACAAGTACACAGATACGCAGTATTTT. Drawing the rest from reference TRBV2 and TRBJ2-3, the complete variable domain is EPEVTQTPSHQVTQMGQEVILRCVPISNHLYFYWYRQILGQKVEFLVSFYNNEISEKSEIFDDQFSVERPDGSNFTLKIRSTKLEDSAMYFCATLERDKYTDTQYFGPGTRLTVL.

The chain couples TRBV5-6 to TRBJ2-7; D possibly uses TRBD1 or TRBD2 (6 bases each). Per germline, CDR1 SGHDT and CDR2 YYEEEE. The CDR3 is 15 residues long. Trimming pared 4 bases from V and 1 base from J, leaving 15 bases between. The CDR3 here is CASSQPRRGSYEQYF. The CDR3 nucleotides read TGTGCCAGCAGCCAGCCCCGGAGGGGGTCCTACGAGCAGTACTTC.

As for this clone: A much larger clone differs by one base, so this may be a read error. The chain recombines TRBV5-6 with TRBJ2-7; TRBD1 agrees at 11 bases. J was trimmed by 7 bases and V by 7 bases; bases with no gene match: 13. This CDR3 is built from 15 residues. Germline V CDR1 and CDR2: SGHDT, YYEEEE. Here the CDR3 reads CASRWGGQGVFEQYF. DNA of the CDR3: TGTGCCAGCCGCTGGGGGGGACAGGGGGTTTTTGAGCAGTACTTC.

The chain has TRBV9 and TRBJ2-3; D perhaps matches TRBD2 (6 bases). The CDR3 is 15 residues long. Per germline, CDR1 SGDLS and CDR2 YYNGEE. The V gene lost 3 bases and the J gene lost 6 bases, with 17 bases spanning the gap. In DNA form, the CDR3 reads TGTGCCAGCAGCGCCCAGGACTATCCACTCGATACGCAGTATTTT. Encoded protein: CASSAQDYPLDTQYF.

The J gene is TRBJ1-2, the V gene TRBV7-8, with D maybe TRBD1 (5 bases). Germline values: CDR1 SGHVS, CDR2 FQNEAQ. V gave up 1 base and J gave up 7 bases, with 19 bases separating them. CDR3 length: 16 residues. This CDR3 reads CASSLGKGRERSGYTF. For the CDR3, the DNA is TGTGCCAGCAGCTTAGGAAAGGGGCGAGAACGTAGTGGCTACACCTTC.

Here the CDR3 reads CASSEVGWGPNSYEQYF. Written as DNA, the CDR3 is TGTGCCAGCAGTGAAGTCGGGTGGGGGCCAAACTCCTACGAGCAGTACTTC. The chain couples TRBV25-1 to TRBJ2-7; D perhaps matches TRBD1 (6 bases). Trimming took 2 bases from V and 0 from J, leaving 17 bases between them. Germline CDR1 and CDR2: MGHDK and SYGVNS. The CDR3 totals 17 residues.

The chain is built from TRBV27 and TRBJ2-7; D tentatively fits TRBD1 or TRBD2 (5 bases each). The V and J ends lost 3 bases and 0 bases respectively, with 15 bases between them. The V gene's germline CDR1 is MNHEY and CDR2 SMNVEV (reference sequence). The CDR3 is 16 amino acids. CDR3 in DNA: TGTGCCAGCAGTTTTTCCGAGGGACGGATCTCCTACGAGCAGTACTTC. Its protein is CASSFSEGRISYEQYF.

The rearrangement uses TRBV6-1 and TRBJ2-7, with D perhaps matching TRBD2 (6 bases). Germline assignment: CDR1 MNHNS and CDR2 SASEGT. The CDR3 is 12 residues long. The V and J ends lost 3 bases and 5 bases respectively, with 8 bases between them. CDR3 DNA: TGTGCCAGCAGTGATGGAGGGGACGAGCAGTACTTC. Translating it yields CASSDGGDEQYF.

CDR3 coding DNA: TGTGCCAGCAGCTTATTCGGGGAGGGGGAGGCAGATACGCAGTATTTT. As protein: CASSLFGEGEADTQYF. The chain couples TRBV11-1 to TRBJ2-3, with D perhaps TRBD2 (7 bases). The CDR3 contains 16 residues. V gave up 2 bases and J gave up 4 bases, with 16 bases separating them. In germline, CDR1 is SGHAT, CDR2 FQDESV (reference sequence).

The CDR3 spells CASSLAGEIYGYTF. CDR3 DNA sequence: TGTGCCAGCAGCTTGGCGGGGGAGATCTACGGCTACACCTTC. The chain combines TRBV5-8 with TRBJ1-2; a weak D match, TRBD1 (5 bases). Trimming stripped 0 bases from V and 8 bases from J, with 14 bases between. The germline V gene has CDR1 SGHTS and CDR2 YDEGEE. This CDR3 comprises 14 residues.